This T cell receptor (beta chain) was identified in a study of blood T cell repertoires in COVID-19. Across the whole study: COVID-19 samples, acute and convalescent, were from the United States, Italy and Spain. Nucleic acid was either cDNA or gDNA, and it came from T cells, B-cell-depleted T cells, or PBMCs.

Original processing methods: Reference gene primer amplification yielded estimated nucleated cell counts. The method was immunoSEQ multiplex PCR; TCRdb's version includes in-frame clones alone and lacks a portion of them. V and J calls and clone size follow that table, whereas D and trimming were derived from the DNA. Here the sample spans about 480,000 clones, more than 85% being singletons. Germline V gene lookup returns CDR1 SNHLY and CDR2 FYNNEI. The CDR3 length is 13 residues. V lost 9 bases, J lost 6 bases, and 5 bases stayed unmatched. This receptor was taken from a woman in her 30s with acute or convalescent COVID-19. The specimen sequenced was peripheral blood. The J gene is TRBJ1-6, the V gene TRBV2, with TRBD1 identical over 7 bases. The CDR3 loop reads CASSRQGNSPLHF. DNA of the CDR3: TGTGCCAGTTCGAGACAGGGTAATTCACCCCTCCACTTT.